This T cell receptor (beta chain) is from a study of early T cells in non-severe SARS-CoV-2 infection. At the level of the study: Bulk RNA from unsorted whole blood was sequenced; chains were unpaired.

TCRdb passed the 5' RACE reads through MiXCR, listing each CDR3 protein once. The repertoire holds about 88,000 distinct CDR3 sequences, with 14% to 15% as singletons. Findings and caveats of the study: Matching results from VDJdb favored anti-spike CD8 responses, leaving private and CD4 specificities undetected.

Germline V gene data show CDR1 as DFQATT and CDR2 as SNEGSKA (reference sequence). The CDR3 runs to 13 residues. The J segment lost 1 base and the V segment lost 6 bases, leaving 2 bases of the junction unmatched. This clonotype appeared a few times. Its antigen remains unknown. The receptor was derived from an adult who was a healthcare worker with PCR-confirmed SARS-CoV-2 infection or an uninfected control (not recorded which). Sequences were obtained from whole blood. The rearrangement uses TRBV20-1 and TRBJ2-1; 8 nucleotides agree with TRBD1. The CDR3 sequence: CSAGQGSYNEQFF. Here the CDR3 DNA reads TGCAGTGCCGGACAGGGATCCTACAATGAGCAGTTCTTC.